Given below is one T cell receptor (beta chain) in context. Its matching antigen is unknown. Use of 60 Vbeta and 13 Jbeta primers characterized the PCR. Authors' processing steps: In a later analysis, 80 million to 100 million unique TCR beta chains included roughly 11 million shared by two or more donors. Sequencing used immunoSEQ multiplex PCR; TCRdb keeps in-frame clones, though not all of them. The V and J calls and clone size come from that table; D and trimming were worked out from the DNA. The sample includes 150,000 or so clones, around 81% of them seen just once. Germline V gene data show CDR1 as SEHNR and CDR2 as FQNEAQ (reference sequence). Losses at the gene ends were 0 bases for V and 10 bases for J; bases not matched to a gene: 16. The CDR3 contains 19 residues. This sample was taken from a study of cytomegalovirus exposure and HLA in healthy donors. Study-level findings and limits: Sequencing depth across donors, presence/absence analyses assumed, was roughly uniform.

The chain carries TRBV7-9 and TRBJ2-1; 12 positions agree with TRBD2. This sequence was found in a woman aged 35 to 49 in good health and CMV-seronegative. The source material was PBMCs. CDR3 protein: CASSLARGGIGLAGTEQFF. The CDR3 coding sequence is TGTGCCAGCAGCTTAGCAAGAGGCGGTATTGGACTAGCGGGGACGGAGCAGTTCTTC.